Sequencing of this T cell receptor (beta chain) was carried out in a study of shared clonotypes between healthy human individuals. Positively selected for CCR7, the CD45RO-negative cells used as naive CD8 cells excluded terminally differentiated effector memory CD45RA+ cells. TCRdb's copy holds only in-frame clones and misses some; the assay was immunoSEQ multiplex PCR. The sample gives some 1,900,000 clones, about 95% of which show up once; roughly 1.2% is in the top ten. Study conclusions and caveats: Non-shared clonotypes were found to have lower generation probabilities than the clonotypes that were shared by all four of the sorted-subset donors.

About this clone itself: The antigen remains unidentified.

The sequence was collected from a man aged 18 to 30 in good health. Sequencing was done on a sample of naive CD8+ T cells sorted from blood.

CDR3 in DNA: TGTGCCAGCAGCTCTAGACTAGCGGGGGATGGTGTAGACTACAATGAGCAGTTCTTC. Residues: CASSSRLAGDGVDYNEQFF. J is TRBJ2-1 and V is TRBV7-8; TRBD2 agrees at 12 bases. V lost 4 bases and J lost 3; bases outside the gene matches: 13. Germline CDR1 reads SGHVS; CDR2 reads FQNEAQ. This CDR3 has 19 amino acids.